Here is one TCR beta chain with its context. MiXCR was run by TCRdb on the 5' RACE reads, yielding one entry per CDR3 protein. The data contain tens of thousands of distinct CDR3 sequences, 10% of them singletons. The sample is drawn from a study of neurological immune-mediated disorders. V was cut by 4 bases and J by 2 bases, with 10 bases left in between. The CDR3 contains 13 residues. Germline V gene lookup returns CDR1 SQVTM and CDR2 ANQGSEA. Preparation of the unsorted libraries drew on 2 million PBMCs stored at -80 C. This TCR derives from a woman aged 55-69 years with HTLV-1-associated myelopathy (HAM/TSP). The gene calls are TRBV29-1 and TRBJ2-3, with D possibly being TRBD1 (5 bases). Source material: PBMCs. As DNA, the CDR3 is TGCAGCGTTGGGACACTGTACACAGATACGCAGTATTTT. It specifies CSVGTLYTDTQYF.